Described below is a single TCR beta chain sequence and its context. Germline V lookup: CDR1 MNHEY, CDR2 SVGAGI. There are 16 residues in the CDR3. V was clipped by 2 bases and J by 7 bases; unmatched bases: 9. In the original processing: From reference gene primer amplification, estimates of nucleated cell counts were derived. Clones were sequenced by immunoSEQ multiplex PCR, and TCRdb holds only the in-frame ones, with some missing. Clone size and the V and J calls come from that table; the DNA yielded D and trimming. The data show fewer than 250,000 clones, around nine tenths seen once. The sample comes from a study of blood T cell repertoires in COVID-19.

Sequenced input: peripheral blood. This clonotype was obtained from an older woman who had recovered from COVID-19. This rearrangement joins TRBV6-5 to TRBJ2-7, with 12 bases lining up with TRBD2. The CDR3, as DNA: TGTGCCAGCAGTTACGCGACTAGCGGGGGCCTTGAGGAGCAGTACTTC. Protein: CASSYATSGGLEEQYF.